This T cell receptor (beta chain) was found in a study of T-cell memory formation after mild COVID-19. This clonotype was seen many times. Its antigen is undetermined. From 5'RACE with constant-segment primers came TCR alpha and TCR beta cDNA libraries that carried sample barcodes and UMIs. TCRdb re-derived calls from the 5' RACE reads in MiXCR, one entry per CDR3 protein. Of some 300,000 distinct CDR3 sequences listed, 20% were seen once; the top ten hold roughly 21%. CDR3 length: 14 amino acids. Germline V gene sequence: CDR1 SGHRS, CDR2 YFSETQ. V lost 4 bases and J lost 8; bases outside the gene matches: 9. Points from the study as a whole: CD4+ contracting clones lay mainly in CM and EM, CD8+ ones in EMRA.

The rearrangement joins TRBV5-1 to TRBJ2-1; TRBD1 matches at 7 bases. The receptor was isolated from a young man who had mild COVID-19 (a few samples of this study predate the infection). Cell type and time point are not known. Material: PBMCs or a T cell subset sorted from them (not recorded which). The CDR3 here is CASSPRPGQDEQFF. The CDR3 DNA follows: TGCGCCAGCAGCCCCAGGCCCGGACAGGATGAGCAGTTCTTC.